This entry is about one T cell receptor beta chain. This clonotype has a count of ten or more. The antigen it binds to is not known. The input lacks base qualities; no much larger clone sits a single base away. The data stem from a study of identical twins (dated by TCRdb to the mid-2010s). About the full investigation: The study deep-sequenced TCR alpha and beta repertoires from monozygotic twins, unrelated adults of various ages and cord blood to test whether fetal clonotypes persist. Replicate twin experiments were performed at different times using different library preparation protocols to rule out contamination. General findings and caveats noted by the study authors: Abundant cord blood beta clonotypes carried fewer insertions; young adult naive repertoires showed a weaker similar trend, while memory repertoires showed none. Out-of-frame TCR alpha sharing in monozygotic twins was systematically underestimated by recombination models, whereas sharing between unrelated individuals was in agreement with the recombination models. Zero-insertion analyses could be partly confounded by invariant T cells such as MAIT and iNKT, although diverse VJ usage argued against such confounding for most clonotypes. A weaker excess of twin sharing was found in beta out-of-frame sequences because the signal-to-noise ratio was lowered by fewer shared sequences. Compared with coincidental sharing between unrelated individuals, an excess of low generation-probability sequences was observed among out-of-frame TCR alpha sequences shared between twins. Conclusions relied on cross-sectional statistical analysis, since the same donors could not be followed over many years.

The germline V gene sets CDR1 to SGHTA and CDR2 to FQGNSA. V lost 6 bases and J lost 2 bases; the stretch between them is 14 bases long. The CDR3 spans 15 residues, from the cysteine through the phenylalanine. The only DNA kept is the CDR3, 45 bases in frame from the first base. Library generation was performed with 5' RACE. The listed sequencing device is Illumina HiSeq 2000. Template switching introduced a universal primer binding site; the final cDNA contained a unique molecular identifier, enabling accurate counting of TCR cDNA molecules. Specific primers in the conserved constant-segment region were used to synthesize first-strand cDNA for the TCR alpha and beta chains. Each cDNA library was double barcoded, with a SMART-Mk sample barcode plus Illumina barcodes, to control for contamination. TruSeq adapter sequences and Illumina sample barcodes were added in two successive PCR steps. Sequencing of the TCR alpha and beta cDNA libraries was done on the Illumina HiSeq platform using custom primers. In the source study's methods: MiGEC processed the raw reads to extract unique molecular identifiers, while MiXCR was used to determine the CDR3 positions. Recombination models were inferred per individual with the repgenHMM and IGoR tools using an EM algorithm. Shared clonotypes were analyzed with the tcR package in R, and sharing was normalized by the product of cloneset sizes. Out-of-frame nonproductive sequences were analyzed to study raw recombination free of thymic and clonal selection effects. Using fastp trimming at Q25 and MiXCR clonotype assembly, TCRdb reanalyzed the public sequencing data and kept in-frame beta chains. Rows are unified per CDR3 protein, each entry keeping the most common DNA and genes. In this record, the V and J calls reflect TCRdb's handling and not the investigators' own analysis. This sample has some 790,000 distinct CDR3 sequences in its table, and around a sixth of those were observed once. Roughly 13% of the sample is held by the ten biggest clonotypes.

Only healthy Caucasian donors were included. The twin cohort consisted of three pairs of female monozygotic twins, all aged about 18 to 30 years. Peripheral blood mononuclear cells were the source from which RNA for the TCR libraries was isolated. These data were likewise used in another study, on T cells expressing NK-cell markers. As the second study states: TCR beta-chain repertoires were profiled in sorted CD3+CD56+NKG2C+, CD3+CD56+NKG2C- and CD3+CD56-NKG2C+ T-cell subsets from roughly eight donors. Among the eight sequenced donors, only one was HCMV-seronegative, while the other seven were HCMV-seropositive. In several experiments an anti-gammadeltaTCR antibody was added to restrict sorting to alphabetaTCR-expressing T cells. In about 6 donors, the dominant CD3+CD56+NKG2C+ clonotypes were found to rank among the top 10 CD8+ clonotypes and to make up roughly 1.0-7.0% of CD8+ T cells. Those dominant clonotypes were again the most abundant among CD3+CD56-NKG2C+ cells in several donors, at about 25-60.1%. Whether the expanded NKG2C-expressing T cell clones were specific for HCMV antigens was left unclear. The eight sequenced donors were randomly selected healthy volunteers, three men and five women. A commercial ELISA kit detecting HCMV-specific IgG in serum was used to determine HCMV serostatus. For about six donors, bulk peripheral blood T-cell repertoires were also sequenced from unsorted PBMC. MIGEC handled demultiplexing of the reads and grouping by UMI, while MiTCR was used to assemble and quantify clonotypes. To exclude erroneous sequences, any TCR cDNA sequence not supported by at least two reads was discarded. The tcR package was used for downstream repertoire analysis, with clonotypes matched between fractions based on CDR3 nucleotide sequence plus V segment. VDJmatch was used to annotate antigen specificity against VDJdb, with one amino acid substitution allowed in CDR3.

The sequence was collected from a woman between 18 and 29 years old in good health. The chain links TRBV7-2 with TRBJ1-5, with the D gene too uncertain to name. Sequenced sample: PBMCs. The CDR3 region reads CASSYSGFGNQPQHF. The sequenced DNA is TGTGCCAGCAGTTATAGCGGGTTCGGCAATCAGCCCCAGCATTTT.